This T cell receptor beta chain comes out of a study of regulatory T cells in long-lasting Graves disease. This clonotype was counted only a few times. Described time point: persistent/refractory GD, antithyroid drugs over 5 years with positive TRAb. Making the TCR library involved RNA that had been extracted from PBMCs. Library construction for TCR beta used iRepertoire HTBI primers and Arm-PCR of CDR3 regions. TCRdb fed the multiplex PCR reads into MiXCR, producing one record per CDR3 protein. This sample yields about half a million distinct CDR3 sequences, of which approximately 23% are seen a single time; about an eighth belongs to the top ten. V lost 5 bases and J 4 bases, leaving 12 bases between the germline ends. The CDR3 is made up of 13 amino acids.

The chain is built from TRBV12-3 or TRBV12-4 and TRBJ2-7, with D possibly being TRBD2 (7 bases). Specimen: peripheral blood mononuclear cells (PBMCs), collected when the disease was refractory, from a patient treated with antithyroid drugs. The TCR was taken from a female donor with Graves disease. CDR3: CASSRGGDYEQYF. DNA of the CDR3: TGTGCCAGCAGTAGGGGGGGGGATTACGAGCAGTACTTC.